Sequencing of this T cell receptor beta chain was carried out in a study of blood T cell repertoires in COVID-19. Method: immunoSEQ multiplex PCR; TCRdb's copy keeps in-frame clones and lacks some. Among roughly 150,000 clones listed, around 80% were seen once. After removal of 0 bases from V and 4 bases from J, the junction contained 9 bases not matched to a gene. CDR1 is SGHVS, CDR2 FQNEAQ, per germline. The CDR3 extends over 18 amino acids. The sequence was obtained from a woman in her sixties or seventies who had recovered from COVID-19. The rearrangement links TRBV7-8 to TRBJ2-1; 10 bases map to TRBD2. Sequenced: peripheral blood. The CDR3: CASSLALASGSWYNEQFF. The CDR3, as DNA: TGTGCCAGCAGCTTAGCGCTGGCTAGCGGGAGTTGGTACAATGAGCAGTTCTTC.